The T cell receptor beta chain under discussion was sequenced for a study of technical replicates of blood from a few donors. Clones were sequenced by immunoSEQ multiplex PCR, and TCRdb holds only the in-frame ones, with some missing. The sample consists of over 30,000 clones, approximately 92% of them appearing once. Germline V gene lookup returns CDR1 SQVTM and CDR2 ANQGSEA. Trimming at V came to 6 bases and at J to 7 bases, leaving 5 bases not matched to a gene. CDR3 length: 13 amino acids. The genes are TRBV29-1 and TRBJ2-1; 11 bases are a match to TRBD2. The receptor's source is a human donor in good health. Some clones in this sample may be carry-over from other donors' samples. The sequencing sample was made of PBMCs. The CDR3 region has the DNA TGCAGCGTCACTAGCGGGGGCCTGAATGAGCAGTTCTTC. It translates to CSVTSGGLNEQFF.